Listed below are T cell receptor beta chains from one sample, sequenced in a study of T cell changes during pregnancy in multiple sclerosis. TCRdb keeps only in-frame clones here, not all; method: immunoSEQ multiplex PCR. Among approximately 31,000 clones, more than 75% were seen once, and the ten largest hold around 0.4%. Sequencing was performed on CD4+ T cells from peripheral blood mononuclear cells, taken in the second trimester of pregnancy. These TCRs come from a female donor in good health, enrolled as a control in a pregnancy study. CDR3s include the opening cysteine and the closing phenylalanine or tryptophan. The order of the fields is clone size, J gene, D gene, V gene, CDR3 protein, CDR3 DNA. A D gene is named only where the DNA matches it firmly. Size is omitted from some rows. Given values are once, few, many or a class for expanded clones.

>NA|TRBJ2-7|NA|TRBV5-1
CASSLGGTYEQYF
TGCGCCAGCAGCTTGGGCGGCACCTACGAGCAGTACTTC
>NA|TRBJ2-2|TRBD2|TRBV5-4
CASSLPLAGGPSGELFF
TGTGCCAGCAGCTTGCCACTAGCGGGAGGGCCCTCCGGGGAGCTGTTTTTT
>NA|TRBJ2-3|TRBD1|TRBV10-3
CAISERDSPAIILTDTQYF
TGTGCCATCAGTGAGAGGGACAGCCCTGCTATTATTCTTACAGATACGCAGTATTTT
>NA|TRBJ2-5|TRBD2|TRBV5-1
CASSLISGEETQYF
TGCGCCAGCAGCTTGATTAGCGGGGAAGAGACCCAGTACTTC
>NA|TRBJ1-2|TRBD1|TRBV29-1
CSVEGDRTNYGYTF
TGCAGCGTTGAAGGGGACAGGACCAACTATGGCTACACCTTC
>NA|TRBJ2-5|NA|TRBV20-1
CSVRGQETQYF
TGCAGTGTCCGAGGTCAAGAGACCCAGTACTTC
>NA|TRBJ2-2|TRBD2|TRBV18
CASSPRTSGRTPNTGELFF
TGTGCCAGCTCACCCAGGACTAGCGGGAGAACCCCGAACACCGGGGAGCTGTTTTTT
>NA|TRBJ1-1|NA|TRBV5-1
CASRNQEGNTEAFF
TGCGCCAGCAGAAACCAGGAAGGTAACACTGAAGCTTTCTTT
>NA|TRBJ1-4|NA|TRBV9
CASSVSGINEKLFF
TGTGCCAGCAGCGTATCAGGGATTAATGAAAAACTGTTTTTT
>NA|TRBJ2-1|TRBD2|TRBV18
CASSPPPTSGGPYSYNEQFF
TGTGCCAGCTCACCACCGCCGACTAGCGGGGGACCGTACTCCTACAATGAGCAGTTCTTC
>NA|TRBJ2-2|NA|TRBV9
CASSARGGTNTGELFF
TGTGCCAGCAGCGCTAGGGGGGGGACAAACACCGGGGAGCTGTTTTTT
>NA|TRBJ1-1|NA|TRBV7-9
CASSGRTVDGGAFF
TGTGCCAGCAGCGGACGGACCGTCGATGGGGGGGCTTTCTTT
>NA|TRBJ1-2|TRBD1|TRBV13
CASTGSGQGLVAGYTF
TGTGCCAGCACCGGTTCGGGACAGGGCCTGGTTGCTGGCTACACCTTC
>NA|TRBJ1-3|NA|TRBV2
CASSEAFISGNTIYF
TGTGCCAGCAGTGAAGCATTCATCTCTGGAAACACCATATATTTT
>NA|TRBJ2-5|TRBD2|TRBV4-3
CASSQGLSGGARQETQYF
TGCGCCAGCAGCCAGGGACTAAGCGGGGGGGCCCGTCAAGAGACCCAGTACTTC
>NA|TRBJ2-3|NA|TRBV18
CASSPSTSFTQYF
TGTGCCAGCTCACCTTCGACTAGTTTTACGCAGTATTTT
>NA|TRBJ1-1|NA|TRBV5-4
CASSRGLENTEAFF
TGTGCCAGCAGCCGGGGACTGGAGAACACTGAAGCTTTCTTT
>NA|TRBJ2-1|TRBD2|TRBV28
CASRGTSKYNEQFF
TGTGCCAGCAGGGGGACTAGTAAGTACAATGAGCAGTTCTTC
>once|TRBJ1-4|NA|TRBV11-3
CASSYGGVSNEKLFF
TGTGCCAGCAGCTATGGGGGCGTATCTAATGAAAAACTGTTTTTT
>once|TRBJ1-3|NA|TRBV7-2
CASSLLSGAGNTIYF
TGTGCCAGCAGCTTGTTAAGTGGGGCAGGAAACACCATATATTTT
>NA|TRBJ2-7|NA|TRBV5-6
CASSLYSGDSYEQYF
TGTGCCAGCAGCTTGTATAGCGGAGACTCCTACGAGCAGTACTTC
>NA|TRBJ1-2|TRBD1|TRBV29-1
CSVARTGFGYTF
TGCAGCGTTGCACGGACAGGGTTTGGCTACACCTTC
>NA|TRBJ2-7|NA|TRBV19
CASSPLAPREQYF
TGTGCCAGTAGTCCTTTGGCTCCTCGAGAGCAGTACTTC
>NA|TRBJ2-7|TRBD2|TRBV13
CASSLGGGGPRYEQYF
TGTGCCAGCAGCTTAGGGGGGGGAGGGCCTCGGTACGAGCAGTACTTC
>NA|TRBJ1-1|NA|TRBV19
CASSPRGNMNTEAFF
TGTGCCAGTAGCCCTCGCGGCAATATGAACACTGAAGCTTTCTTT
>NA|TRBJ1-2|NA|TRBV7-9
CASSQTGVDYGYTF
TGTGCCAGCAGCCAGACAGGCGTTGACTATGGCTACACCTTC
>NA|TRBJ2-1|TRBD2|TRBV10-1
CASSESERGSYNEQFF
TGCGCCAGCAGTGAGTCGGAGCGGGGCTCCTACAATGAGCAGTTCTTC
>NA|TRBJ2-7|TRBD2|TRBV27
CASSPSGSGNEQYF
TGTGCCAGCAGTCCCAGCGGGAGCGGCAACGAGCAGTACTTC
>NA|TRBJ2-3|TRBD1|TRBV7-6
CASSLGTGGDTQYF
TGTGCCAGCAGCTTAGGGACAGGGGGAGATACGCAGTATTTT
>NA|TRBJ2-1|TRBD1|TRBV6-6
CASSFPPGQYNEQFF
TGTGCCAGCAGTTTTCCCCCGGGACAGTACAATGAGCAGTTCTTC
>NA|TRBJ1-2|NA|TRBV29-1
CSAPLTGSYGYTF
TGCAGCGCTCCACTGACAGGCAGCTATGGCTACACCTTC
>NA|TRBJ2-7|TRBD2|TRBV5-4
CASSGGLAAPYEQYF
TGTGCCAGCAGCGGGGGACTAGCGGCACCCTACGAGCAGTACTTC
>NA|TRBJ1-5|TRBD1|TRBV30
CAWSVLGQGAQHF
TGTGCCTGGAGTGTACTAGGGCAGGGGGCCCAGCATTTT
>NA|TRBJ1-3|NA|TRBV7-6
CASSLSNRASGNTIYF
TGTGCCAGCAGCTTATCTAACAGGGCATCCGGAAACACCATATATTTT
>NA|TRBJ1-5|NA|TRBV29-1
CSVVQGNQPQHF
TGCAGCGTTGTTCAGGGCAATCAGCCCCAGCATTTT
>NA|TRBJ2-2|NA|TRBV29-1
CSVKPTSSGELFF
TGCAGCGTCAAACCGACTAGTAGCGGGGAGCTGTTTTTT
>NA|TRBJ2-3|TRBD1|TRBV4-1
CASSRGQASTDTQYF
TGCGCCAGCAGCCGGGGACAGGCCTCCACAGATACGCAGTATTTT
>once|TRBJ2-5|TRBD2|TRBV2
CASTVSRGEETQYF
TGTGCCAGCACTGTTTCCCGGGGGGAAGAGACCCAGTACTTC
>NA|TRBJ1-2|NA|TRBV29-1
CSVGETQYGYTF
TGCAGCGTTGGCGAGACTCAGTATGGCTACACCTTC
>NA|TRBJ1-2|NA|TRBV6-1
CASELTQNYGYTF
TGTGCCAGCGAGCTCACACAGAACTATGGCTACACCTTC
>NA|TRBJ1-2|TRBD1|TRBV19
CASSPRTGGDYGYTF
TGTGCCAGTAGTCCGAGGACAGGGGGCGACTATGGCTACACCTTC
>NA|TRBJ2-3|NA|TRBV15
CATSRGQGGYRTDTQYF
TGTGCCACCAGCAGAGGCCAGGGAGGTTATCGCACAGATACGCAGTATTTT